The 25 T cell receptor beta chains below all came from one sample that was sequenced in a study of response to subunit inactivated influenza vaccine. TCRdb re-analysed the RT-PCR reads in MiXCR, keeping a single row per CDR3 protein. In the table there are fewer than 750,000 distinct CDR3 sequences, about 15% of which are singletons. Sequencing used PBMCs from blood, obtained roughly 12 days after vaccination. The receptors shown here come from a man aged 50 or older who received an inactivated influenza vaccine.

This clonotype was recorded many times. The V call is TRBV29-1, the J call TRBJ1-1; D possibly corresponds to TRBD1 (6 bases). Germline V gives CDR1 SQVTM, CDR2 ANQGSEA. Trimming removed 7 bases at V and 1 base at J, with 13 bases between. This CDR3 has 13 amino acids. The CDR3 sequence is CSGRGEGNTEAFF. The CDR3 coding sequence is TGCAGCGGTAGGGGGGAAGGGAACACTGAAGCTTTCTTT.

This clonotype was seen a few times. The rearrangement links TRBV6-2 or TRBV6-3 to TRBJ2-1; D perhaps matches TRBD1 (5 bases). With 2 bases removed from V and 10 bases from J, the gap between germline ends came to 12 bases. From germline, CDR1 is MNHEY and CDR2 SVGEGT. The CDR3 has 13 residues. Here the CDR3 reads CASSYLQGREQFF. As DNA, the CDR3 is TGTGCCAGCAGTTACCTGCAGGGTAGGGAGCAGTTCTTC.

The chain employs TRBV28 and TRBJ2-3; D is unresolved. V shed 3 bases and J shed 3 bases, with 10 bases lying between them. This CDR3 region has 14 residues. CDR1 and CDR2 (germline): MDHEN, SYDVKM. CDR3 DNA sequence: TGTGCCAGCAGTTTCAAGGGATCTACAGATACGCAGTATTTT. Translated: CASSFKGSTDTQYF. Full variable domain (missing parts from reference TRBV28 and TRBJ2-3): DVKVTQSSRYLVKRTGEKVFLECVQDMDHENMFWYRQDPGLGLRLIYFSYDVKMKEKGDIPEGYSVSREKKERFSLILESASTNQTSMYLCASSFKGSTDTQYFGPGTRLTVL.

In its sample, this clonotype was seen a few times. J is TRBJ2-5 and V is TRBV6-2 or TRBV6-3; TRBD2 matches at 7 bases. J lost 5 bases, V lost 3 bases, and 12 bases had no gene match. Germline V gives CDR1 MNHEY, CDR2 SVGEGT. The CDR3 runs to 16 residues. Here the CDR3 reads CASSYYFGAGVETQYF. The CDR3 nucleotides read TGTGCCAGCAGTTATTATTTCGGTGCGGGAGTGGAGACCCAGTACTTC.

The sample holds a few counts of this clonotype. The chain couples TRBV7-2 to TRBJ2-5, with D perhaps being TRBD1 or TRBD2 (5 bases each). The V end lost 5 bases, the J end lost 4 bases, and 20 bases lay between the germline ends. The germline CDR1 and CDR2 sequences are SGHTA and FQGNSA. CDR3 length equals 16 residues. The CDR3 loop is CASSNPGRERGETQYF. CDR3 DNA: TGTGCCAGCAGCAATCCGGGCAGGGAGAGAGGAGAGACCCAGTACTTC.

This clonotype has just a few counts. The chain links TRBV6-2 or TRBV6-3 to TRBJ2-1, with 10 bases identical to TRBD2. CDR3 length: 17 residues. Losses at the gene ends were 0 bases for V and 8 bases for J; bases not matched to a gene: 10. Germline CDR1 reads MNHEY; CDR2 reads SVGEGT. Here the CDR3 DNA reads TGTGCCAGCAGTTACTCGATAGCGGGAGGCATCAATGATGAGCAGTTCTTC. The encoded protein is CASSYSIAGGINDEQFF.

This clonotype was detected only a few times. The chain employs TRBV5-1 and TRBJ2-1; D unresolved. The CDR3 extends over 13 amino acids. CDR1 is SGHRS and CDR2 is YFSETQ in the germline V gene. The V and J ends lost 0 bases and 10 bases respectively, with 11 bases between them. The CDR3 DNA sequence: TGCGCCAGCAGCTTGGTTCTGGCCGAGGAGCAGTTCTTC. It encodes CASSLVLAEEQFF.

The chain recombines TRBV18 with TRBJ2-3; D might be TRBD2 (5 bases). From germline, CDR1 is KGHSH and CDR2 LQKENI. The CDR3 loop spans 16 amino acids. V was trimmed by 0 bases and J by 0 bases, leaving 10 bases between them. This CDR3 is CASSPPGVPSTDTQYF. CDR3 DNA sequence: TGTGCCAGCTCACCACCGGGAGTCCCTAGCACAGATACGCAGTATTTT.

This chain connects TRBV7-3 to TRBJ2-2; D is uncertain. This CDR3 region has 12 residues. Germline CDR1 and CDR2: SGHTA and FQGTGA. V lost 5 bases, J lost 6 bases, and 7 bases lay in between. CDR3 residues: CASSLHPGELFF. Written as DNA, the CDR3 is TGTGCCAGCAGCCTACATCCCGGGGAGCTGTTTTTT.

Points on this clonotype: One junction end does not reproduce the germline sequence, and a read error may be involved. The chain combines TRBV29-1 with TRBJ2-4, with 8 positions matching TRBD2. CDR1 and CDR2 from the germline V gene are SQVTM and ANQGSEA. The CDR3 is 11 amino acids. CDR3 nucleotides: TGCAGCGTTGAAGTGGGCGGGAGGTCCCACTTC. Translation: CSVEVGGRSHF. Supplemented by reference TRBV29-1 and TRBJ2-4, the full variable domain reads SAVISQKPSRDICQRGTSLTIQCQVDSQVTMMFWYRQQPGQSLTLIATANQGSEATYESGFVIDKFPISRPNLTFSTLTVSNMSPEDSSIYLCSVEVGGRSHFGAGTRLSVL.

This clonotype was seen repeatedly, ten times or more. This chain uses TRBV12-3 or TRBV12-4 with TRBJ2-2; tentatively, D is TRBD2 (5 bases). Trimming left V 6 bases short and J 2 bases short, with 10 bases between. The CDR3 totals 14 residues. The CDR3 region is CASSPPGNTGELFF. The CDR3 DNA reads TGTGCCAGCAGCCCCCCGGGAAACACCGGGGAGCTGTTTTTT.

This clonotype was detected many times. V gene TRBV6-2 or TRBV6-3 combines with J gene TRBJ1-5; possibly TRBD1 for D (5 bases). Germline values: CDR1 MNHEY, CDR2 SVGEGT. CDR3 length: 17 residues. V lost 4 bases and J lost 4, with 20 bases in between. This chain's CDR3 is CASSSVPGTEFNQPQHF. The DNA of the CDR3 is TGTGCCAGCAGTTCCGTCCCCGGGACGGAATTTAATCAGCCCCAGCATTTT.

The chain couples TRBV5-6 to TRBJ2-1; 9 nucleotides line up with TRBD2. This CDR3 comprises 15 residues. The ends lost 4 bases at V and 3 bases at J; junction bases unmatched: 5. CDR1 and CDR2 from the germline V gene are SGHDT and YYEEEE. This CDR3 is CASSRGLAIYNEQFF. The CDR3 DNA follows: TGTGCCAGCAGCAGGGGACTAGCTATCTACAATGAGCAGTTCTTC.

The chain recombines TRBV28 with TRBJ2-3, with D uncertain. V was clipped by 8 bases and J by 2 bases, with 14 bases between them. Germline CDR1 reads MDHEN; CDR2 reads SYDVKM. The CDR3 runs to 14 residues. The CDR3 DNA sequence: TGTGCCAGCCACCAGGATAGGGTCACAGATACGCAGTATTTT. Protein: CASHQDRVTDTQYF.

Written as DNA, the CDR3 is TGTGCCAGCAGCTTAAAGCGGGCTAGCACAGATACGCAGTATTTT. Amino acids: CASSLKRASTDTQYF. The J gene is TRBJ2-3, the V gene TRBV7-2, with D possibly matching TRBD2 (6 bases). The germline V and J ends were trimmed by 2 bases and 0 bases, with 9 bases remaining between them. Germline-derived CDR1 and CDR2 are SGHTA and FQGNSA. There are 15 residues in the CDR3.

The chain couples TRBV5-1 to TRBJ2-6; tentatively, D is TRBD2 (7 bases). Germline V CDR1 and CDR2: SGHRS, YFSETQ. The CDR3 covers 16 residues. Trimming left V 0 bases short and J 5 bases short, with 12 bases between. CDR3 sequence reads: CASSLVGGQRANVLTF. CDR3 coding DNA: TGCGCCAGCAGCTTGGTCGGGGGGCAAAGGGCCAACGTCCTGACTTTC.

This chain joins TRBV7-9 and TRBJ2-3; possibly TRBD2 for D (6 bases). Germline V gene lookup returns CDR1 SEHNR and CDR2 FQNEAQ (reference sequence). Trimming took 3 bases from V and 3 from J, leaving 16 bases between them. There are 16 residues in the CDR3. CDR3 nucleotide sequence: TGTGCCAGCAGCTTCCCTACTAGCTGGGAGACAGATACGCAGTATTTT. Its translation is CASSFPTSWETDTQYF. The entire variable domain, with the rest obtained from reference TRBV7-9 and TRBJ2-3, is as follows: DTGVSQNPRHKITKRGQNVTFRCDPISEHNRLYWYRQTLGQGPEFLTYFQNEAQLEKSRLLSDRFSAERPKGSFSTLEIQRTEQGDSAMYLCASSFPTSWETDTQYFGPGTRLTVL.

Only a few counts were recorded for this clonotype. The V gene is TRBV12-3 or TRBV12-4, the J gene TRBJ2-3; the D gene is possibly TRBD1 (6 bases). The CDR3 covers 15 residues. V lost 4 bases and J 7 bases, leaving 18 bases between the germline ends. The DNA of the CDR3 is TGTGCCAGCAGTTCCCCGGACAGTGGAGCCAATACGCAGTATTTT. It is translated as CASSSPDSGANTQYF.

The chain recombines TRBV5-1 with TRBJ2-7; D ambiguous. Germline V gene data show CDR1 as SGHRS and CDR2 as YFSETQ. The CDR3 has 13 residues. Trimming took 0 bases from V and 3 from J, leaving 7 bases between them. CDR3 amino acids: CASSLVGIYEQYF. CDR3 DNA sequence: TGCGCCAGCAGCTTGGTAGGGATCTACGAGCAGTACTTC.

CDR3 sequence reads: CSFADTYEQYF. The CDR3 DNA reads as TGCAGCTTCGCAGATACCTACGAGCAGTACTTC. The V and J genes are TRBV29-1 and TRBJ2-7; no definite D call. The CDR3 is 11 residues long. The V gene lost 8 bases and the J gene lost 2 bases, with 10 bases spanning the gap. Germline assignment: CDR1 SQVTM and CDR2 ANQGSEA.

V and J are TRBV6-1 and TRBJ2-4; maybe TRBD1 (6 bases). The V end lost 6 bases, the J end lost 0 bases, and 15 bases lay between the germline ends. The CDR3 is 16 amino acids. The germline V gene encodes CDR1 MNHNS and CDR2 SASEGT. This CDR3 is CASRQTGNLAKNIQYF. In DNA, the CDR3 is TGTGCCAGCAGACAAACAGGGAATCTAGCCAAAAACATTCAGTACTTC.

The chain links TRBV10-3 to TRBJ2-5; 8 bases align to TRBD1. Germline loops: CDR1 ENHRY, CDR2 SYGVKD. This CDR3 spans 14 amino acids. J lost 5 bases, V lost 6 bases, and 8 bases had no gene match. CDR3 nucleotide sequence: TGTGCCATCAGCCTGGGACAGGTCACGGAGACCCAGTACTTC. Translation gives CAISLGQVTETQYF.

In its sample, this clonotype was seen many times. The gene calls are TRBV4-3 and TRBJ2-2, with 8 nucleotides matching TRBD2. The J segment lost 5 bases and the V segment lost 3 bases, leaving 5 bases of the junction unmatched. Germline loops: CDR1 LGHNA, CDR2 YSLEER. The CDR3 covers 15 residues. The CDR3: CASSQLAGRTGELFF. CDR3 DNA sequence: TGCGCCAGCAGCCAGTTAGCGGGGCGAACCGGGGAGCTGTTTTTT.

The J gene is TRBJ1-4, the V gene TRBV4-3; 8 positions match TRBD1. The CDR3 extends over 15 amino acids. Trimming cost V 3 bases and J 4 bases; bases outside gene matches: 4. Germline V CDR1 and CDR2: LGHNA, YSLEER. The CDR3 protein is CASSQVQGGNEKLFF. CDR3 sequence (DNA): TGCGCCAGCAGCCAGGTACAGGGGGGTAATGAAAAACTGTTTTTT.

The V call is TRBV20-1, the J call TRBJ2-5, with 8 bases matching TRBD2. The V and J ends lost 5 bases and 4 bases, in that order; junction bases with no gene match: 9. The CDR3 is made up of 14 amino acids. CDR1 DFQATT and CDR2 SNEGSKA come from the germline V gene (reference sequence). CDR3 bases: TGCAGTGCTGAGCCGGGACTAGGAGGAGAGACCCAGTACTTC. This sequence encodes CSAEPGLGGETQYF.